A selection of T cell receptor beta chains follows, all from one sample in a study of blood T cell repertoires in COVID-19. Method: immunoSEQ multiplex PCR; TCRdb's copy keeps in-frame clones and lacks some. Of approximately 240,000 clones in the sample, about 83% were seen once. The sample taken for sequencing was peripheral blood. These receptors all stem from a human donor in a cohort sampled during active COVID-19. Each CDR3 is given with its conserved first and last residue. A D gene is named only where the DNA matches it firmly. Some rows mark clone size as missing; the rest say once, few, many or name a class of expanded clone.

>few|TRBJ1-6|TRBV19|TRBD1
CASSIDPGTGGLWSPLHF
TGTGCCAGTAGTATAGATCCCGGGACAGGGGGTTTATGGTCACCCCTCCACTTT
>.|TRBJ1-2|TRBV25-1|TRBD1
CASSEPGGYGYTF
TGTGCCAGCAGTGAGCCAGGGGGGTATGGCTACACCTTC
>.|TRBJ2-3|TRBV19|TRBD2
CASRYSGSVDTQYF
TGTGCCAGTAGGTATAGCGGGAGTGTTGATACGCAGTATTTT
>once|TRBJ1-1|TRBV6-2/TRBV6-3|TRBD1
CASSRDRGAEAFF
TGTGCCAGCAGTCGCGACAGGGGCGCTGAAGCTTTCTTT
>.|TRBJ2-1|TRBV13|.
CASSIQTYNEQFF
TGTGCCAGCAGCATCCAGACCTACAATGAGCAGTTCTTC
>.|TRBJ2-1|TRBV5-5|TRBD2
CASSAVAGGPNEQFF
TGTGCCAGCAGCGCAGTAGCGGGAGGGCCCAATGAGCAGTTCTTC
>.|TRBJ1-1|TRBV7-9|.
CASSNPGGRDTEAFF
TGTGCCAGCAGTAACCCGGGGGGTAGGGATACTGAAGCTTTCTTT
>.|TRBJ2-5|TRBV7-9|.
CASSLNGDQETQYF
TGTGCCAGCAGCTTAAACGGAGACCAAGAGACCCAGTACTTC
>.|TRBJ2-5|TRBV3-1/TRBV3-2|TRBD1
CASSPQGRGPRGYETQYF
TGTGCCAGCAGCCCGCAGGGCAGGGGGCCCCGCGGGTACGAGACCCAGTACTTC
>.|TRBJ2-3|TRBV10-2|TRBD2
CASSDYGGVLGDTQYF
TGCGCCAGCAGTGACTACGGGGGGGTCCTCGGCGATACGCAGTATTTT
>.|TRBJ2-1|TRBV5-6|.
CASSSPADEQFF
TGTGCCAGCAGCTCTCCTGCGGATGAGCAGTTCTTC
>.|TRBJ1-1|TRBV7-9|TRBD1
CASSLVGQGDAFF
TGTGCCAGCAGCTTAGTTGGCCAGGGGGACGCTTTCTTT
>.|TRBJ1-1|TRBV19|TRBD1
CASSRDREGTEAFF
TGTGCCAGTAGTAGGGACAGGGAAGGAACTGAAGCTTTCTTT
>.|TRBJ2-7|TRBV12-3/TRBV12-4|.
CASSLYSEQYF
TGTGCCAGCAGCTTATATTCCGAGCAGTACTTC
>.|TRBJ2-1|TRBV14|TRBD2
CASSPGTSGRGSYNEQFF
TGTGCCAGCAGCCCAGGGACTAGCGGGAGGGGATCCTACAATGAGCAGTTCTTC
>.|TRBJ2-5|TRBV6-5|TRBD1
CASARQGRETQYF
TGTGCCAGTGCCAGACAGGGACGAGAGACCCAGTACTTC
>.|TRBJ2-7|TRBV18|TRBD2
CASSPVASGRAKYF
TGTGCCAGCTCACCAGTCGCTAGCGGGAGGGCGAAGTACTTC
>.|TRBJ2-2|TRBV29-1|TRBD1
CSAVRDRGTGELFF
TGCAGCGCCGTTAGGGACAGGGGTACCGGGGAGCTGTTTTTT
>.|TRBJ2-7|TRBV2|.
CASGETSNYEQYF
TGTGCCAGCGGGGAGACTAGTAACTACGAGCAGTACTTC
>.|TRBJ2-7|TRBV6-5|TRBD2
CASRLSGTSDDEQYF
TGTGCCAGCAGGCTCTCCGGGACTAGCGACGACGAGCAGTACTTC
>.|TRBJ2-7|TRBV18|.
CASSRTGTEYEQYF
TGTGCCAGCTCACGAACAGGAACTGAATACGAGCAGTACTTC
>.|TRBJ2-6|TRBV28|TRBD1
CASRDRGFSGANVLTF
TGTGCCAGCAGAGACAGGGGATTCTCTGGGGCCAACGTCCTGACTTTC
>.|TRBJ2-1|TRBV29-1|TRBD1
CSVETGVYNEQFF
TGCAGCGTTGAGACAGGGGTCTACAATGAGCAGTTCTTC
>.|TRBJ2-5|TRBV5-1|TRBD1
CASSFGTGVETQYF
TGCGCCAGCAGCTTCGGGACAGGGGTAGAGACCCAGTACTTC
>.|TRBJ2-7|TRBV10-3|TRBD2
CAISESGLAGVTNEQYF
TGTGCCATCAGTGAGTCTGGACTAGCGGGAGTAACCAACGAGCAGTACTTC
>.|TRBJ2-7|TRBV28|TRBD1
CASRPFKGQGSYEQYF
TGTGCCAGCAGGCCCTTTAAGGGACAGGGTTCTTACGAGCAGTACTTC
>once|TRBJ2-2|TRBV28|TRBD2
CASIGGAPNTGELFF
TGTGCCAGCATCGGGGGGGCCCCCAACACCGGGGAGCTGTTTTTT
>.|TRBJ2-5|TRBV3-1/TRBV3-2|TRBD2
CASSQDRPGTRAETQYF
TGTGCCAGCAGCCAAGACCGGCCCGGGACTAGGGCAGAGACCCAGTACTTC
>.|TRBJ1-1|TRBV6-5|TRBD1
CASSRTGADTEAFF
TGTGCCAGCAGCCGGACAGGGGCGGACACTGAAGCTTTCTTT
>.|TRBJ2-1|TRBV28|TRBD2
CASSSASGFSYNEQFF
TGTGCCAGCAGTTCAGCTAGCGGCTTTTCCTACAATGAGCAGTTCTTC
>.|TRBJ2-5|TRBV7-9|TRBD1
CASSPWGGETGGGETQYF
TGTGCCAGCAGCCCCTGGGGGGGTGAGACAGGGGGCGGCGAGACCCAGTACTTC
>.|TRBJ2-3|TRBV5-1|TRBD2
CASSFSAGDMTDTQYF
TGCGCCAGCAGCTTTTCGGCGGGAGATATGACAGATACGCAGTATTTT
>.|TRBJ1-1|TRBV28|TRBD1
CASSRDRNTEAFF
TGTGCCAGCAGTCGGGACAGGAACACTGAAGCTTTCTTT
>.|TRBJ1-4|TRBV6-5|.
CASSYSGQDNEKLFF
TGTGCCAGCAGTTACTCGGGGCAGGATAATGAAAAACTGTTTTTT
>.|TRBJ2-3|TRBV28|.
CASSLGRDLSNTQYF
TGTGCCAGCAGTTTAGGTCGGGATCTCAGTAATACGCAGTATTTT
>.|TRBJ2-7|TRBV2|TRBD1
CASSFPDRVEQYF
TGTGCCAGCAGTTTTCCGGACAGGGTCGAGCAGTACTTC
>.|TRBJ1-4|TRBV5-1|TRBD1
CASSRGTVRNEKLFF
TGCGCCAGCAGTAGAGGGACAGTTCGGAATGAAAAACTGTTTTTT
>.|TRBJ1-4|TRBV2|TRBD1
CASRRGGARTNEKLFF
TGTGCCAGCAGAAGAGGGGGCGCGAGGACTAATGAAAAACTGTTTTTT
>.|TRBJ2-4|TRBV2|.
CASSPSGSRVKNIQYF
TGTGCCAGCAGCCCCAGCGGTAGTAGGGTTAAAAACATTCAGTACTTC
>.|TRBJ1-5|TRBV25-1|.
CASSPTGGRGQPQHF
TGTGCCAGCAGCCCCACCGGGGGGCGCGGTCAGCCCCAGCATTTT
>.|TRBJ1-1|TRBV25-1|.
CASSLGVTEAFF
TGTGCCAGCAGCCTCGGGGTCACTGAAGCTTTCTTT
>once|TRBJ2-5|TRBV12-3/TRBV12-4|.
CASSRAGQETQYF
TGTGCCAGCAGTCGAGCGGGCCAAGAGACCCAGTACTTC
>.|TRBJ2-1|TRBV29-1|.
CSVGTRGDQFF
TGCAGCGTCGGGACCCGCGGGGACCAGTTCTTC
>.|TRBJ2-3|TRBV21-1|.
CASSKALGTSHDTQYF
TGTGCCAGCAGCAAAGCGCTGGGGACTAGCCATGATACGCAGTATTTT
>.|TRBJ2-7|TRBV15|.
CATSRELSEQYF
TGTGCCACCAGCAGAGAGCTATCCGAGCAGTACTTC
>.|TRBJ2-7|TRBV7-6|TRBD1
CASSFHSSGQGYHEQYF
TGTGCCAGCAGCTTCCATTCGTCAGGACAGGGATACCACGAGCAGTACTTC
>once|TRBJ2-7|TRBV27|.
CASSSRPGNEQYF
TGTGCCAGCAGTTCCCGTCCCGGGAACGAGCAGTACTTC
>.|TRBJ2-2|TRBV4-2|.
CASSPLSTGELFF
TGTGCCAGCAGCCCCCTTAGCACCGGGGAGCTGTTTTTT
>few|TRBJ2-1|TRBV27|TRBD1
CASIDRVLYNEQFF
TGTGCCAGCATTGACAGGGTGCTTTACAATGAGCAGTTCTTC
>medium-sized|TRBJ2-3|TRBV5-6|.
CASSPQVSNTDTQYF
TGTGCCAGCAGCCCACAGGTTTCCAACACAGATACGCAGTATTTT
>.|TRBJ1-2|TRBV6-8|.
CASSFVDSTYGYTF
TGTGCCAGCAGTTTCGTGGACAGCACCTATGGCTACACCTTC
>.|TRBJ1-2|TRBV6-4|.
CASSDSGVGYTF
TGTGCCAGCAGTGATTCCGGGGTTGGCTACACCTTC
>.|TRBJ2-7|TRBV2|.
CASSESRGGEQYF
TGTGCCAGCAGTGAGAGTCGGGGAGGCGAGCAGTACTTC